This paragraph reports one T cell receptor (beta chain). The data belong to a study of OX40 agonist ivuxolimab in advanced cancers. Study context: Patients got intravenous ivuxolimab at 0.01 to 10 mg/kg every 2 weeks.

The assay was immunoSEQ multiplex PCR, and TCRdb's table has in-frame clones only and misses some. The table lists roughly 100,000 clones, about 90% of them singletons. This CDR3 is 16 amino acids long. Trimming removed 4 bases from V and 2 bases from J; junction bases left unmatched: 10. Germline values: CDR1 MNHEY, CDR2 SVGAGI. This chain connects TRBV6-5 to TRBJ2-7; 8 bases agree with TRBD2. The sample in question was CD4+ or CD8+ T cells sorted from blood, obtained in a trial of the OX40 agonist ivuxolimab. This sequence originates from an adult with an advanced solid tumor such as melanoma, head and neck, liver or kidney cancer. CDR3 bases: TGTGCCAGCAGTTCCCCCGGACGGACTAGCACCTACGAGCAGTACTTC. This sequence encodes CASSSPGRTSTYEQYF.